This TCR beta chain emerged from a study of T cells in Graves' hyperthyroidism and ophthalmopathy. The CDR3 length is 16 residues. Looked up from germline, CDR1 is LGHDT and CDR2 is YNNKEL (reference sequence). V was pared by 0 bases and J by 8 bases, with 7 bases of the junction left unmatched. TCR beta CDR3 regions were amplified from RNA transcripts. First-round RT-PCR with HTBI primers amplified the TCR CDR3 region. One entry per CDR3 protein, called by TCRdb with MiXCR from the multiplex PCR reads. The sample contains some 370,000 distinct CDR3 sequences, more than 13% of which appear only once. This clonotype was obtained from a man aged 50-60 years with Graves' ophthalmopathy. The sequenced sample was blood. The chain employs TRBV3-1 and TRBJ2-1, with TRBD2 matching 10 bases. The CDR3 loop is CASSQDRLAGGDEQFF. The CDR3 coding sequence is TGTGCCAGCAGCCAAGATCGGTTAGCGGGAGGCGATGAGCAGTTCTTC.